A single sample gave rise to the 9 T cell receptor beta chains below, sequenced in a study of PD-1 blockade in classical Hodgkin lymphoma (dated by TCRdb to 2018 to 2020). The meaning of the sample's time point label: cycle 2 day 1 (C2D1) of nivolumab. All trial patients had relapsed after autologous stem cell transplantation, with cohorts A, B and C differing in prior brentuximab vedotin exposure. Library method: the immunoSEQ multiplex PCR assay. The table was pulled from immuneACCESS by TCRdb, which kept in-frame rearrangements only. Such tables lose some clones; where checked, under half of the loss comes from unresolved V genes, and the rest has no known cause. For this sample there are nearly 60,000 clones; around 93% appear just once. The top ten hold 8.5% to 12% of the sample. This sample comprised peripheral blood mononuclear cells (PBMCs), obtained before the second cycle of nivolumab. These receptor sequences come from a human donor with classical Hodgkin lymphoma.

The chain joins TRBV28 to TRBJ1-4; D gene unclear. Trimming pared 5 bases from V and 7 bases from J, leaving 17 bases between. CDR1 is MDHEN, CDR2 SYDVKM, per germline. The length of the CDR3 is 15 residues. CDR3 region: CASSPLSPGGEKLFF. For the CDR3, the DNA is TGTGCCAGCAGTCCCTTATCTCCGGGAGGTGAAAAACTGTTTTTT. The whole variable domain, filled in from reference TRBV28 and TRBJ1-4, reads DVKVTQSSRYLVKRTGEKVFLECVQDMDHENMFWYRQDPGLGLRLIYFSYDVKMKEKGDIPEGYSVSREKKERFSLILESASTNQTSMYLCASSPLSPGGEKLFFGSGTQLSVL.

V is TRBV7-9 and J is TRBJ1-4; D possibly corresponds to TRBD1 (6 bases). The CDR3 sequence is 13 residues long. CDR1 is SEHNR, CDR2 FQNEAQ, per germline (reference sequence). The V gene lost 7 bases and the J gene lost 7 bases, with 13 bases spanning the gap. The DNA for the CDR3 is TGTGCCAGCAACCGGGACAACTCTGAAAAACTGTTTTTT. This translates into CASNRDNSEKLFF.

The chain combines TRBV7-6 with TRBJ2-1, with 7 bases fitting TRBD1. This CDR3 is built from 16 residues. The V gene's germline CDR1 is SGHVS and CDR2 FNYEAQ. Trimming cost V 4 bases and J 6 bases; bases outside gene matches: 12. The CDR3 loop is CASSSTGNPAPNEQFF. The CDR3, as DNA: TGTGCCAGCAGCTCGACAGGGAACCCGGCCCCCAATGAGCAGTTCTTC.

The J gene is TRBJ2-2, the V gene TRBV6-5; 9 bases are shared with TRBD1. The CDR3 consists of 15 residues. The junction had 6 bases not matched to a gene; V was cut back by 5 bases and J by 5 bases. Germline V gives CDR1 MNHEY, CDR2 SVGAGI. The CDR3 bases are TGTGCCAGCAGTCCGGACAGGGGTGGGACCGGGGAGCTGTTTTTT. Amino acid sequence: CASSPDRGGTGELFF.

The chain carries TRBV2 and TRBJ1-1, with TRBD1 as a possible D gene (6 bases). CDR1 and CDR2 (germline): SNHLY, FYNNEI. V gave up 2 bases and J gave up 2 bases, with 18 bases separating them. This CDR3 is built from 17 residues. In DNA, the CDR3 is TGTGCCAGCAGTGAATACCCCGACCAGGGGCTTAACACTGAAGCTTTCTTT. It specifies CASSEYPDQGLNTEAFF.

This chain joins TRBV7-2 and TRBJ2-7, with D hard to call. The V gene lost 5 bases and the J gene lost 3 bases, with 5 bases spanning the gap. The CDR3 length is 11 residues. In germline, CDR1 is SGHTA, CDR2 FQGNSA. The CDR3 region has the DNA TGTGCCAGCAGCCCGGACTACGAGCAGTACTTC. Translated: CASSPDYEQYF.

This clone was counted a few times. This chain connects TRBV6-6 to TRBJ2-5; D remains ambiguous. There are 12 residues in the CDR3. The germline V gene has CDR1 MNHNY and CDR2 SVGAGI (reference sequence). Trimming stripped 0 bases from V and 4 bases from J, with 3 bases between. The CDR3 DNA follows: TGTGCCAGCAGTTACTCGGGAGAGACCCAGTACTTC. This encodes CASSYSGETQYF.

The chain has TRBV28 and TRBJ2-7, with D possibly being TRBD1 or TRBD2 (5 bases each). This CDR3 contains 15 residues. The ends were cut back, 7 bases at V and 0 bases at J, with 16 bases in the middle. From germline, CDR1 is MDHEN and CDR2 SYDVKM. CDR3 sequence (DNA): TGTGCCAGCACCACCGGGACCCACGCCTCCTACGAGCAGTACTTC. Amino acid sequence: CASTTGTHASYEQYF.

This clone showed up just once. This chain links TRBV10-1 with TRBJ2-7, with 7 bases lining up with TRBD1. CDR1 is WNHNN and CDR2 is SYGVQD in the germline V gene (reference sequence). CDR3 length equals 9 residues. CDR3 region: CDARGEQYF. The CDR3 DNA is TGCGACGCCAGGGGGGAGCAGTACTTC.